The 2 T cell receptor beta chains presented below share a single source sample, sequenced in a study of cytomegalovirus exposure and HLA in healthy donors. A multiplex PCR was run with 60 Vbeta primers and 13 Jbeta primers. The repertoire was sequenced with immunoSEQ multiplex PCR; TCRdb's copy has only in-frame clones and lacks some. The sample lists approximately 270,000 clones; around 80% were seen once. Sequencing was carried out using PBMCs. The receptors derive from a girl aged 2-9 years in good health and CMV-seronegative.

This chain links TRBV7-6 with TRBJ2-6; D unresolved. V dropped 4 bases and J dropped 0 bases, with 7 bases sitting between them. Germline V lookup: CDR1 SGHVS, CDR2 FNYEAQ. The CDR3 extends over 15 amino acids. This CDR3 is CASSSRASGANVLTF. The CDR3 DNA reads TGTGCCAGCAGCTCGAGAGCCTCTGGGGCCAACGTCCTGACTTTC.

The chain uses TRBV6-6 and TRBJ2-1, with 8 bases fitting TRBD2. Germline-derived CDR1 and CDR2 are MNHNY and SVGAGI (reference sequence). The CDR3 loop spans 16 amino acids. J gave up 4 bases and V 6 bases, and 11 bases lay outside the gene matches. The CDR3: CASRYPGTRRYNEQFF. The CDR3 DNA is TGTGCCAGCAGATACCCCGGGACTAGGAGGTACAATGAGCAGTTCTTC.